A selection of T cell receptor beta chains follows, all from one sample in a study of blood T cell repertoires in COVID-19. The protocol was immunoSEQ multiplex PCR, while the TCRdb copy is restricted to in-frame clones and leaves out a portion. The sample yields more than 300,000 clones, approximately 90% seen once. Material for sequencing was peripheral blood. Receptors originate from a woman between 18 and 29 years old who had recovered from COVID-19. The CDR3 runs from the conserved cysteine through the conserved F or W. The D gene is left open where the match is weak. Only part of the rows carry a size: once, few, many, or a class if the clone is expanded.

many	TRBV18	TRBJ1-3	-	CASSPKPLDSGNTIYF	TGTGCCAGCTCACCAAAGCCTTTAGACTCTGGAAACACCATATATTTT
-	TRBV11-3	TRBJ2-3	-	CASSPGRDTDTQYF	TGTGCCAGCAGCCCGGGAAGGGACACAGATACGCAGTATTTT
-	TRBV5-6	TRBJ2-2	TRBD1	CASSLEGQAPATGGELFF	TGTGCCAGCAGCTTGGAGGGACAGGCCCCCGCGACGGGCGGGGAGCTGTTTTTT
-	TRBV5-5	TRBJ1-2	-	CASSAFGTSFIGYTF	TGTGCCAGCAGCGCCTTTGGGACAAGCTTTATTGGCTACACCTTC
-	TRBV6-4	TRBJ2-1	TRBD2	CASSPGLAYNEQFF	TGTGCCAGCAGCCCGGGACTAGCGTACAATGAGCAGTTCTTC
-	TRBV5-6	TRBJ1-2	TRBD1	CASSTGTANYGYTF	TGTGCCAGCAGCACCGGGACAGCCAACTATGGCTACACCTTC
-	TRBV2	TRBJ2-3	-	CASSRARRWTDTQYF	TGTGCCAGCAGTCGGGCCCGGAGGTGGACAGATACGCAGTATTTT
-	TRBV18	TRBJ2-3	-	CASSPRGVRGDTQYF	TGTGCCAGCTCACCCAGGGGCGTCCGGGGAGATACGCAGTATTTT
-	TRBV28	TRBJ2-1	-	CATLVPGVNEQFF	TGTGCCACCTTGGTGCCGGGAGTCAATGAGCAGTTCTTC
-	TRBV4-3	TRBJ1-2	-	CASSQELNKLSYYGYTF	TGCGCCAGCAGCCAAGAGTTAAATAAACTGTCCTACTATGGCTACACCTTC
-	TRBV7-9	TRBJ1-1	TRBD1	CASSTTGATKGNTEAFF	TGTGCCAGCAGCACGACAGGGGCAACGAAGGGGAACACTGAAGCTTTCTTT
few	TRBV21-1	TRBJ1-5	-	CASSKDGSQPQHF	TGTGCCAGCAGCAAAGACGGTAGTCAGCCCCAGCATTTT
once	TRBV6-6	TRBJ2-5	-	CASSVLQTQYF	TGTGCCAGCAGTGTTCTTCAGACCCAGTACTTC
-	TRBV19	TRBJ1-5	-	CASSWRGDSNQPQHF	TGTGCCAGTAGTTGGAGGGGAGATAGCAATCAGCCCCAGCATTTT
-	TRBV30	TRBJ2-1	TRBD2	CAWTRTSGANEQFF	TGTGCCTGGACACGGACTAGCGGGGCAAATGAGCAGTTCTTC
-	TRBV5-1	TRBJ2-1	TRBD2	CASIELAGAEQFF	TGCGCCAGCATAGAACTAGCGGGAGCTGAGCAGTTCTTC
-	TRBV4-1	TRBJ2-5	TRBD2	CASSQEAGAETQYF	TGCGCCAGCAGCCAAGAGGCGGGAGCAGAGACCCAGTACTTC
-	TRBV27	TRBJ2-2	TRBD2	CASSSRTSQYNTGELFF	TGTGCCAGCAGTTCACGGACTAGCCAATATAACACCGGGGAGCTGTTTTTT